The rows below give T cell receptor beta chains drawn from one sample of a study of identical twins. From the 5' RACE reads, TCRdb called clonotypes with MiXCR, one entry per CDR3 protein. The repertoire holds some 1,700,000 distinct CDR3 sequences, with about 32% as singletons. Sequencing was carried out using cord blood. These receptors all come from a newborn girl in good health. The CDR3 runs from the conserved cysteine through the conserved F or W. The order of the fields is clone size, J gene, D gene, V gene, CDR3 DNA, CDR3 protein. A D gene is named only where the DNA matches it firmly. The listing skips clone size in some rows; elsewhere it reads once, few, many or a size class.

abundance: NA
j_gene: TRBJ2-3
d_gene: NA
v_gene: TRBV4-2
CDR3nt: TGTGCCAGCAGCCAAGTTGGGGGGCACACAGATACGCAGTATTTT
CDR3aa: CASSQVGGHTDTQYF

abundance: few
j_gene: TRBJ1-5
d_gene: NA
v_gene: TRBV10-3
CDR3nt: TGTGCCATCAGCCTTCGTGGGAATCAGCCCCAGCATTTT
CDR3aa: CAISLRGNQPQHF

abundance: many
j_gene: TRBJ2-1
d_gene: NA
v_gene: TRBV29-1
CDR3nt: TGCAGCGTTGGTCTACTTTTCGGCCACAATGAGCAGTTCTTC
CDR3aa: CSVGLLFGHNEQFF

abundance: few
j_gene: TRBJ1-4
d_gene: NA
v_gene: TRBV20-1
CDR3nt: TGCAGTGCTCACCTTACAGGGATATGGAATGAAAAACTGTTTTTT
CDR3aa: CSAHLTGIWNEKLFF

abundance: NA
j_gene: TRBJ2-7
d_gene: TRBD2
v_gene: TRBV28
CDR3nt: TGTGCCAGCAGCCACTCTCGGCGGGAGGGCGACGAGCAGTACTTC
CDR3aa: CASSHSRREGDEQYF

abundance: NA
j_gene: TRBJ2-3
d_gene: NA
v_gene: TRBV7-9
CDR3nt: TGTGCCAGCACCAAGGACTTGTCCACGAATACGCAGTATTTT
CDR3aa: CASTKDLSTNTQYF

abundance: NA
j_gene: TRBJ1-2
d_gene: NA
v_gene: TRBV10-3
CDR3nt: TGTGCCATCAGTCGGGAGGAAAGCTATGGCTACACCTTC
CDR3aa: CAISREESYGYTF

abundance: NA
j_gene: TRBJ2-1
d_gene: NA
v_gene: TRBV2
CDR3nt: TGTGCCAGCAGTGGTAGGCAGGGCTACTACAATGAGCAGTTCTTC
CDR3aa: CASSGRQGYYNEQFF

abundance: few
j_gene: TRBJ2-5
d_gene: TRBD2
v_gene: TRBV29-1
CDR3nt: TGCAGCGTTGCCCGGACTAGCGGGAGCTTCGAAGAGACCCAGTACTTC
CDR3aa: CSVARTSGSFEETQYF

abundance: few
j_gene: TRBJ2-3
d_gene: TRBD2
v_gene: TRBV7-2
CDR3nt: TGTGCCAGCACCTTTAGCGGGCATACAGATACGCAGTATTTT
CDR3aa: CASTFSGHTDTQYF

abundance: NA
j_gene: TRBJ2-7
d_gene: NA
v_gene: TRBV4-2
CDR3nt: TGTGCCAGCAGCCAAGGCGGGACCCAGGGGGTCGAGCAGTACTTC
CDR3aa: CASSQGGTQGVEQYF

abundance: few
j_gene: TRBJ2-7
d_gene: TRBD2
v_gene: TRBV20-1
CDR3nt: TGCAGTAACCTCCCGGGACTAGGCTACGAGCAGTACTTC
CDR3aa: CSNLPGLGYEQYF

abundance: NA
j_gene: TRBJ2-7
d_gene: TRBD2
v_gene: TRBV7-6
CDR3nt: TGTGCCAGCAGCTTAGTACTGGAGGGTCAGGGAGGGTACGAGCAGTACTTC
CDR3aa: CASSLVLEGQGGYEQYF

abundance: NA
j_gene: TRBJ1-2
d_gene: NA
v_gene: TRBV6-5
CDR3nt: TGTGCCAGCAGTTACTCTGGCAGGGGCCCTAACTATGGCTACACCTTC
CDR3aa: CASSYSGRGPNYGYTF

abundance: many
j_gene: TRBJ2-1
d_gene: NA
v_gene: TRBV6-2/TRBV6-3
CDR3nt: TGTGCCAGCAGCAGGCAGCTTGTTGAGCAGTTCTTC
CDR3aa: CASSRQLVEQFF

abundance: NA
j_gene: TRBJ1-1
d_gene: TRBD1
v_gene: TRBV3-1
CDR3nt: TGTGCCAGCAGCCAAAATTTGGACAGGGGGCGAACTGAAGCTTTCTTT
CDR3aa: CASSQNLDRGRTEAFF

abundance: NA
j_gene: TRBJ2-7
d_gene: NA
v_gene: TRBV5-5
CDR3nt: TGTGCCAGCAGCTTGGCGCCCGACGCTTACGAGCAGTACTTC
CDR3aa: CASSLAPDAYEQYF

abundance: NA
j_gene: TRBJ2-7
d_gene: TRBD2
v_gene: TRBV12-3/TRBV12-4
CDR3nt: TGTGCCAGCAGTCCCCGGACTAGCGGGAGGGCAAGGTACGAGCAGTACTTC
CDR3aa: CASSPRTSGRARYEQYF

abundance: few
j_gene: TRBJ1-6
d_gene: NA
v_gene: TRBV2
CDR3nt: TGTGCCAGCAGTCTACCCTGGCCACCCCTCCACTTT
CDR3aa: CASSLPWPPLHF

abundance: NA
j_gene: TRBJ2-1
d_gene: NA
v_gene: TRBV6-2/TRBV6-3
CDR3nt: TGTGCCAGCAGTTACGCAGAGACCCAGTTCTTC
CDR3aa: CASSYAETQFF

abundance: NA
j_gene: TRBJ2-5
d_gene: NA
v_gene: TRBV10-3
CDR3nt: TGTGCCATCAGTCTGGGCCTTGACAATGAGCAGTACTTC
CDR3aa: CAISLGLDNEQYF

abundance: few
j_gene: TRBJ1-2
d_gene: NA
v_gene: TRBV10-3
CDR3nt: TGTGCCATCAGGGCCGGCAACAGGGACTACACCTTC
CDR3aa: CAIRAGNRDYTF

abundance: few
j_gene: TRBJ1-6
d_gene: NA
v_gene: TRBV28
CDR3nt: TGTGCCAGCAACCTTGGACTTAATTCACCCCTCCACTTT
CDR3aa: CASNLGLNSPLHF

abundance: NA
j_gene: TRBJ1-1
d_gene: NA
v_gene: TRBV15
CDR3nt: TGTGCCACCAGCAGAGATCCGGACTATCTGAACACTGAAGCTTTCTTT
CDR3aa: CATSRDPDYLNTEAFF

abundance: many
j_gene: TRBJ2-1
d_gene: TRBD1
v_gene: TRBV12-3/TRBV12-4
CDR3nt: TGTGCCAGCAGTTTAGGGGGACAGGGGTACAATGAGCAGTTCTTC
CDR3aa: CASSLGGQGYNEQFF

abundance: NA
j_gene: TRBJ2-1
d_gene: TRBD2
v_gene: TRBV28
CDR3nt: TGTGCCAGCAGTCCGGGGCTAGCGGGAGATTACAATGAGCAGTTCTTC
CDR3aa: CASSPGLAGDYNEQFF

abundance: NA
j_gene: TRBJ2-7
d_gene: NA
v_gene: TRBV4-2
CDR3nt: TGTGCCAGCAGCCAAGACGGCAGGGCCCACGAGCAGTACTTC
CDR3aa: CASSQDGRAHEQYF

abundance: NA
j_gene: TRBJ2-7
d_gene: TRBD2
v_gene: TRBV12-3/TRBV12-4
CDR3nt: TGTGCCAGCAGTTTAGCGAAGGGACTAGCGGGGGGTCTCTACGAGCAGTACTTC
CDR3aa: CASSLAKGLAGGLYEQYF

abundance: NA
j_gene: TRBJ1-5
d_gene: NA
v_gene: TRBV28
CDR3nt: TGTGCCAGCAGTTCCGACCCTAATCAGCCCCAGCATTTT
CDR3aa: CASSSDPNQPQHF

abundance: few
j_gene: TRBJ2-4
d_gene: NA
v_gene: TRBV2
CDR3nt: TGTGCCAGCAGTGCCCCGGGACTGAAGTCTGTCCCGGACAAAAACATTCAGTACTTC
CDR3aa: CASSAPGLKSVPDKNIQYF

abundance: few
j_gene: TRBJ2-7
d_gene: NA
v_gene: TRBV10-3
CDR3nt: TGTGCCATCAGTGCTCTACAGTCCTACGAGCAGTACTTC
CDR3aa: CAISALQSYEQYF

abundance: NA
j_gene: TRBJ1-2
d_gene: NA
v_gene: TRBV20-1
CDR3nt: TGCAGTGCGCTGGCAGACCTCTATGGCTACACCTTC
CDR3aa: CSALADLYGYTF

abundance: few
j_gene: TRBJ2-3
d_gene: NA
v_gene: TRBV7-9
CDR3nt: TGTGCCAGCAGCTTAAGCAGGACGGGGGCCCTAGATACGCAGTATTTT
CDR3aa: CASSLSRTGALDTQYF

abundance: NA
j_gene: TRBJ2-1
d_gene: NA
v_gene: TRBV12-3/TRBV12-4
CDR3nt: TGTGCCAGCAGGTATCAAAATTCCGAGCAGTTCTTC
CDR3aa: CASRYQNSEQFF

abundance: few
j_gene: TRBJ1-2
d_gene: NA
v_gene: TRBV9
CDR3nt: TGTGCCAGCAGCGTGACGTATGGGGGCTACACCTTC
CDR3aa: CASSVTYGGYTF

abundance: few
j_gene: TRBJ1-3
d_gene: NA
v_gene: TRBV7-2
CDR3nt: TGTGCCAGCAGCTTAGCTGGACTGATCTCTGGAAACACCATATATTTT
CDR3aa: CASSLAGLISGNTIYF

abundance: NA
j_gene: TRBJ2-1
d_gene: TRBD2
v_gene: TRBV11-2
CDR3nt: TGTGCCAGCAGCACCTTACTAGCGGGAGGGCCATGGGGGCAGTTCTTC
CDR3aa: CASSTLLAGGPWGQFF

abundance: NA
j_gene: TRBJ1-4
d_gene: NA
v_gene: TRBV6-1
CDR3nt: TGTGCCAGCAGTGAAGCGCTCTCTCATCTTAATGAAAAACTGTTTTTT
CDR3aa: CASSEALSHLNEKLFF

abundance: NA
j_gene: TRBJ2-3
d_gene: TRBD2
v_gene: TRBV7-9
CDR3nt: TGTGCCAGCAGCCGAACAATCCTAGCGGATGGCACAGATACGCAGTATTTT
CDR3aa: CASSRTILADGTDTQYF

abundance: NA
j_gene: TRBJ2-7
d_gene: NA
v_gene: TRBV11-1
CDR3nt: TGTGCCAGCAGCCCGCAATCGGTTTCGGGCAGGGCCTACGAGCAGTACTTC
CDR3aa: CASSPQSVSGRAYEQYF

abundance: few
j_gene: TRBJ2-3
d_gene: NA
v_gene: TRBV4-1
CDR3nt: TGCGCCAGCAGCCAACGTGGCGGAGCAGATACGCAGTATTTT
CDR3aa: CASSQRGGADTQYF

abundance: few
j_gene: TRBJ2-1
d_gene: TRBD2
v_gene: TRBV20-1
CDR3nt: TGCAGCCGAAGCCGGGGACTATTGATCGATGAGCAGTTCTTC
CDR3aa: CSRSRGLLIDEQFF

abundance: few
j_gene: TRBJ1-5
d_gene: TRBD1
v_gene: TRBV2
CDR3nt: TGTGCCAGCAGTTGGGACAGTCCAAATCAGCCCCAGCATTTT
CDR3aa: CASSWDSPNQPQHF

abundance: NA
j_gene: TRBJ1-2
d_gene: TRBD1
v_gene: TRBV19
CDR3nt: TGTGCCAGTAGTATAGTTGGGACAGTCGGCTACACCTTC
CDR3aa: CASSIVGTVGYTF

abundance: NA
j_gene: TRBJ2-7
d_gene: TRBD1
v_gene: TRBV10-3
CDR3nt: TGTGCCATCAGTGGGTTGACAGGGGGCCCGTACGAGCAGTACTTC
CDR3aa: CAISGLTGGPYEQYF

abundance: NA
j_gene: TRBJ2-1
d_gene: NA
v_gene: TRBV27
CDR3nt: TGTGCCAGCAGTTTATCAGCCCCGCCCTACAATGAGCGGTTCTTC
CDR3aa: CASSLSAPPYNERFF

abundance: few
j_gene: TRBJ2-3
d_gene: TRBD2
v_gene: TRBV2
CDR3nt: TGTGCCAGCAGCAAGGGGGCGGGACTAGCGACCATGGTTGGCGATACGCAGTATTTT
CDR3aa: CASSKGAGLATMVGDTQYF

abundance: few
j_gene: TRBJ1-1
d_gene: TRBD1
v_gene: TRBV6-2/TRBV6-3
CDR3nt: TGTGCCAGCAGTTACAGCCGGGACAGGGGGCAAAACACTGAAGCTTTCTTT
CDR3aa: CASSYSRDRGQNTEAFF

abundance: few
j_gene: TRBJ2-1
d_gene: TRBD2
v_gene: TRBV5-6
CDR3nt: TGTGCCAGCACTCCAACTAGCGGGGGGGCTCTTTATGAGCAGTTCTTC
CDR3aa: CASTPTSGGALYEQFF

abundance: NA
j_gene: TRBJ1-2
d_gene: TRBD1
v_gene: TRBV12-3/TRBV12-4
CDR3nt: TGTGCCAGCAGACCTCTGGACAGGCATGGCTACACCTTC
CDR3aa: CASRPLDRHGYTF

abundance: few
j_gene: TRBJ1-5
d_gene: NA
v_gene: TRBV2
CDR3nt: TGTGCCAGCAGTGATAGAGGGGAAATCGGACAGCCCCAGCATTTT
CDR3aa: CASSDRGEIGQPQHF

abundance: few
j_gene: TRBJ2-7
d_gene: NA
v_gene: TRBV4-1
CDR3nt: TGCGCCAGCAGCCAAGAAACAGGGCCCTACGAGCAGTACTTC
CDR3aa: CASSQETGPYEQYF

abundance: NA
j_gene: TRBJ2-3
d_gene: TRBD1
v_gene: TRBV24-1
CDR3nt: TGTGCCACCAGTGACCCCGGACAGGGGAACACAGATACGCAGTATTTT
CDR3aa: CATSDPGQGNTDTQYF

abundance: NA
j_gene: TRBJ2-2
d_gene: TRBD1
v_gene: TRBV6-6
CDR3nt: TGTGCCAGCAGCCTGCGACAGGGGGCAGGCGGGGAGCTGTTTTTT
CDR3aa: CASSLRQGAGGELFF

abundance: few
j_gene: TRBJ2-5
d_gene: NA
v_gene: TRBV27
CDR3nt: TGTGCCAGCAGTTTATCGGTCGGACATCAAGAGACCCAGTACTTC
CDR3aa: CASSLSVGHQETQYF

abundance: NA
j_gene: TRBJ2-7
d_gene: TRBD2
v_gene: TRBV11-2
CDR3nt: TGTGCCAGCACAACACGGACTAGCGACTACAATGAGCAGTACTTC
CDR3aa: CASTTRTSDYNEQYF